This T cell receptor (beta chain) was recovered during a study of regulatory T cells in long-lasting Graves disease. In its sample, this clonotype was seen many times. Library construction for TCR beta used iRepertoire HTBI primers and Arm-PCR of CDR3 regions. In TCRdb, the multiplex PCR reads were re-called with MiXCR into one record per CDR3 protein. The sample lists about 620,000 distinct CDR3 sequences, approximately 15% occurring once. Time point: newly diagnosed GD, antithyroid drugs for less than 3 months. From PBMCs, RNA was extracted and then used to make the TCR library. V lost 6 bases to trimming and J lost 0 bases, with 11 bases between them. The CDR3 is made up of 14 amino acids. Germline CDR1 MDHEN, CDR2 SYDVKM. This sample was shared with a second study, whose subject was T cells in Graves' hyperthyroidism and ophthalmopathy.

The rearrangement links TRBV28 to TRBJ1-2, with D tentatively TRBD1 (5 bases). This receptor was obtained from a woman aged 25 to 39 with Graves disease. The specimen was peripheral blood mononuclear cells (PBMCs), collected at new diagnosis, from a patient treated with antithyroid drugs. The CDR3 loop is CASSGQDTNYGYTF. CDR3 in DNA: TGTGCCAGCAGCGGACAAGATACTAACTATGGCTACACCTTC.